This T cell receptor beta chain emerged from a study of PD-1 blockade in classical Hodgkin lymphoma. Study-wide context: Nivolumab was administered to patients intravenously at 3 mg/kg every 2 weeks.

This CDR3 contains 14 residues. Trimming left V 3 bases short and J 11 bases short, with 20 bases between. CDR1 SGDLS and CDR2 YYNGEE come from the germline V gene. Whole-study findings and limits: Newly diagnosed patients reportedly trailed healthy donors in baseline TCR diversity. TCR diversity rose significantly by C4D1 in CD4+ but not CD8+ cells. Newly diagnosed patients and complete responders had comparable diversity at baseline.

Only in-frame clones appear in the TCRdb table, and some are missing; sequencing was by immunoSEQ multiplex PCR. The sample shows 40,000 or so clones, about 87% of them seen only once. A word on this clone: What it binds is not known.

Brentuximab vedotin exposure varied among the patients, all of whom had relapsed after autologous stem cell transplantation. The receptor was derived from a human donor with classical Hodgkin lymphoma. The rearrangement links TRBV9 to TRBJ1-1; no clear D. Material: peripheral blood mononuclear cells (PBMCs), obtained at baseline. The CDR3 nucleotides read TGTGCCAGCAGCGGCTCAGGTGTGGGAGGAACGGCTTTCTTT. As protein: CASSGSGVGGTAFF.